This T cell receptor (beta chain) appears in the sequencing data of a study of early T cells in non-severe SARS-CoV-2 infection. TCRdb fed the 5' RACE reads into MiXCR, producing one record per CDR3 protein. In the table there are 100,000 to 130,000 distinct CDR3 sequences, about 12% of which are singletons. This clonotype showed up many times. The CDR3 totals 17 residues. The V and J ends lost 1 base and 2 bases respectively, with 15 bases between them. Germline V CDR1 and CDR2: SGHRS, YFSETQ. This chain connects TRBV5-1 to TRBJ2-2; D unresolved. The sequence came from an adult who was a healthcare worker with PCR-confirmed SARS-CoV-2 infection or an uninfected control (not recorded which). Sequenced: whole blood. CDR3: CASSLYHGVGNTGELFF. The CDR3 coding sequence is TGCGCCAGCAGCTTGTACCATGGGGTTGGTAACACCGGGGAGCTGTTTTTT.